Listed below are T cell receptor beta chains from one sample, sequenced in a study of control samples from healthy donors and cancer patients. TCRdb's table, derived via immunoSEQ multiplex PCR, lists solely in-frame clones and lacks some. The profile shows 89,000 or so clones, more than 75% of them singletons. The specimen was blood. These receptors were collected from a man between 45 and 60 years old in good health. CDR3s include the opening cysteine and the closing phenylalanine or tryptophan. The D gene is left open where the match is weak. Clone size is given for some rows only: seen once, a few or many times, or a class if the clone is expanded.

j_gene,d_gene,abundance,v_gene,CDR3aa,CDR3nt
TRBJ2-7,-,-,TRBV5-1,CASRVNDEQYF,TGCGCCAGCAGAGTCAACGACGAGCAGTACTTC
TRBJ2-3,-,-,TRBV2,CASSLFGFSTDTQYF,TGTGCCAGCAGTCTCTTCGGATTTAGCACAGATACGCAGTATTTT
TRBJ1-1,-,-,TRBV7-2,CASSLQGRNTEAFF,TGTGCCAGCAGCCTTCAAGGGAGGAACACTGAAGCTTTCTTT
TRBJ2-5,TRBD2,once,TRBV7-8,CASSLGTSGPYQETQYF,TGTGCCAGCAGCCTCGGGACTAGCGGGCCTTACCAAGAGACCCAGTACTTC
TRBJ1-1,TRBD1,-,TRBV27,CASRPGQGALTEAFF,TGTGCCAGCCGCCCGGGACAGGGGGCGTTGACTGAAGCTTTCTTT
TRBJ1-1,TRBD1,-,TRBV10-3,CAISVGQGQTEAFF,TGTGCCATCAGTGTGGGACAGGGTCAGACTGAAGCTTTCTTT
TRBJ1-3,-,-,TRBV11-2,CASSLDHLRTEKSGNTIYF,TGTGCCAGCAGCTTAGATCATTTGAGGACAGAGAAGTCAGGAAACACCATATATTTT
TRBJ2-2,-,few,TRBV5-5,CASSLGPSPNTGELFF,TGTGCCAGCAGCTTGGGTCCCAGCCCGAACACCGGGGAACTGTTTTTC
TRBJ1-1,TRBD1,once,TRBV4-3,CASSQEAGQGAEAFF,TGCGCCAGCAGCCAAGAAGCCGGACAGGGGGCCGAAGCTTTCTTT
TRBJ2-5,-,once,TRBV4-1,CASTLSTGHQETQYF,TGCGCCAGCACCCTAAGCACAGGACATCAAGAGACCCAGTACTTC
TRBJ1-1,TRBD1,-,TRBV6-5,CASSPSFQGGAFF,TGTGCCAGCAGTCCCTCCTTCCAGGGGGGGGCTTTCTTT
TRBJ2-1,-,-,TRBV5-6,CASSLGRGRSYNEQFF,TGTGCCAGCAGCTTGGGCAGGGGTCGTTCCTACAATGAGCAGTTCTTC
TRBJ2-3,-,-,TRBV5-6,CASSLVRGNPTDTQYF,TGTGCCAGCAGCTTGGTACGGGGGAACCCCACAGATACGCAGTATTTT
TRBJ1-2,-,-,TRBV7-2,CASSLVVQGDGYTF,TGTGCCAGCAGCTTAGTGGTACAGGGCGACGGCTACACCTTC
TRBJ1-1,TRBD1,-,TRBV10-3,CAISLDRDTEAFF,TGTGCCATCAGTTTGGACAGGGACACTGAAGCTTTCTTT
TRBJ2-7,-,few,TRBV2,CASSEALISEQYF,TGTGCCAGCAGTGAAGCCCTCATCAGCGAGCAGTACTTC
TRBJ2-5,TRBD1,-,TRBV5-1,CASSSGQTVETQYF,TGCGCCAGCAGCTCGGGACAGACCGTGGAGACCCAGTACTTC
TRBJ2-1,-,-,TRBV13,CASSGNEQFF,TGTGCCAGCAGCGGCAATGAGCAGTTCTTC
TRBJ1-2,-,-,TRBV5-6,CASTSSPIYGYTF,TGTGCCAGCACTTCTTCTCCCATCTATGGCTACACCTTC
TRBJ1-6,TRBD1,-,TRBV5-6,CASSLWTGHSPLHF,TGTGCCAGCAGCTTGTGGACAGGGCATTCACCCCTCCACTTT
TRBJ1-5,-,-,TRBV24-1,CATSDSTTDYSNQPQHF,TGTGCCACCAGTGACTCTACGACAGATTATAGCAATCAGCCCCAGCATTTT
TRBJ1-1,-,-,TRBV19,CASSLQTHTEAFF,TGTGCCAGTTCCCTCCAAACCCACACTGAAGCTTTCTTT
TRBJ1-2,-,-,TRBV9,CASRSHRSYYGYTF,TGTGCCAGCAGGAGTCATAGGTCGTACTATGGCTACACCTTC
TRBJ1-6,TRBD1,-,TRBV7-3,CASGRDRDSPLHF,TGTGCCAGCGGCCGGGACAGAGATTCACCCCTCCACTTT
TRBJ1-3,-,-,TRBV6-6,CASSNNRRVAEDTIYF,TGTGCCAGCAGTAATAACAGACGGGTCGCGGAGGACACCATATATTTT
TRBJ1-2,-,-,TRBV18,CASSPEFGGNYGYTF,TGTGCCAGCTCACCAGAGTTCGGGGGTAACTATGGCTACACCTTC
TRBJ1-2,-,-,TRBV21-1,CASSKEVRTVYGYTF,TGTGCCAGCAGCAAAGAGGTTAGGACGGTTTATGGCTACACCTTC
TRBJ2-1,-,-,TRBV7-2,CASSSEGQSYNEQFF,TGTGCCAGCAGCTCGGAGGGCCAATCTTACAATGAGCAGTTCTTC
TRBJ2-2,-,-,TRBV30,CAWSVRGRTGELFF,TGTGCCTGGAGTGTACGGGGCAGGACCGGGGAGCTGTTTTTT
TRBJ2-7,TRBD1,-,TRBV30,CAWSVGTGSYEQYF,TGTGCCTGGAGTGTAGGGACAGGGTCCTACGAGCAGTACTTC
TRBJ2-3,TRBD2,-,TRBV14,CASSQGTRSTDTQYF,TGTGCCAGCAGCCAAGGGACTAGGAGCACAGATACGCAGTATTTT
TRBJ1-1,-,-,TRBV6-2/TRBV6-3,CASSYVSRLEAFF,TGTGCCAGCAGTTACGTGTCGAGACTTGAAGCTTTCTTT
TRBJ2-1,TRBD1,-,TRBV6-5,CASSKRGLENEQFF,TGTGCCAGCAGTAAGAGGGGGCTCGAGAATGAGCAGTTCTTC
TRBJ1-5,-,-,TRBV27,CASSQTWTEDQPQHF,TGTGCCAGCAGTCAAACCTGGACCGAAGATCAGCCCCAGCATTTT
TRBJ1-1,-,-,TRBV7-2,CASSLDRVPNTEAFF,TGTGCCAGCAGCTTAGACAGGGTCCCGAACACTGAAGCTTTCTTT
TRBJ1-5,TRBD1,-,TRBV27,CASSLTGGEEPQHF,TGTGCCAGCAGTTTGACAGGGGGCGAGGAGCCCCAGCATTTT
TRBJ2-5,-,-,TRBV6-5,CASSYSGWETQYF,TGTGCCAGCAGTTACTCGGGGTGGGAGACCCAGTACTTC
TRBJ2-1,TRBD2,-,TRBV7-2,CASSLLAAFYNEQFF,TGTGCCAGCAGCTTACTAGCGGCCTTCTACAATGAGCAGTTCTTC
TRBJ2-1,TRBD1,-,TRBV12-5,CASGLGTGGYNEQFF,TGTGCTAGTGGTCTCGGGACAGGGGGATACAATGAGCAGTTCTTC
TRBJ1-1,-,once,TRBV5-4,CASSLAWGGSTEAFF,TGTGCCAGCAGCTTGGCCTGGGGAGGGAGCACTGAAGCTTTCTTT
TRBJ1-6,-,-,TRBV7-2,CASSLSPGYSPLHF,TGTGCCAGCAGCTTATCCCCCGGGTATTCACCCCTCCACTTT
TRBJ1-1,-,-,TRBV7-3,CASSAGGNTEAFF,TGTGCCAGCAGCGCGGGGGGGAACACTGAAGCTTTCTTT
TRBJ1-6,-,-,TRBV11-2,CASSQVGGLGNSPLHF,TGTGCCAGCAGCCAGGTGGGGGGGCTAGGTAATTCACCCCTCCACTTT
TRBJ2-7,TRBD1,-,TRBV13,CASSLRTGSPRTGMGWQYF,TGTGCCAGCAGCTTAAGGACAGGGAGCCCTAGAACGGGAATGGGGTGGCAGTACTTC
TRBJ2-1,TRBD1,once,TRBV19,CASSDRDRGNEQFF,TGTGCCAGTAGCGACCGGGACAGGGGCAATGAGCAGTTCTTC
TRBJ2-1,-,-,TRBV7-7,CASSLETAVSSYNEQFF,TGTGCCAGCAGCTTAGAGACGGCGGTGAGCTCCTACAATGAGCAGTTCTTC
TRBJ2-7,TRBD2,-,TRBV5-6,CASSLGTSIYEQYF,TGTGCCAGCAGCTTGGGGACTAGCATTTACGAGCAGTACTTC
TRBJ2-3,-,-,TRBV10-3,CAISPRSEDTQYF,TGTGCCATCAGTCCTAGGAGTGAAGATACGCAGTATTTT
TRBJ2-3,-,-,TRBV3-1/TRBV3-2,CASSQDEGGLLTDTQYF,TGTGCCAGCAGCCAAGATGAAGGGGGACTACTCACAGATACGCAGTATTTT